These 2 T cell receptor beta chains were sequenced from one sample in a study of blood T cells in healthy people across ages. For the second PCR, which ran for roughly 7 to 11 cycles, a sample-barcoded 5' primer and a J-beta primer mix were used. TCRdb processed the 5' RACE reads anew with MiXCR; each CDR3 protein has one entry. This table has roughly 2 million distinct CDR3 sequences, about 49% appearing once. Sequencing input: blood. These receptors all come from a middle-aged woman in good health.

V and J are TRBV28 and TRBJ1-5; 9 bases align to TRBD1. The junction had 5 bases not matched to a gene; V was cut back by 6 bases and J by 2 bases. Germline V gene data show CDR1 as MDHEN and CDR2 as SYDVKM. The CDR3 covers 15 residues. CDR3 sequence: CASRAQGAGNQPQHF. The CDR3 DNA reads TGTGCCAGCAGGGCACAGGGGGCCGGCAATCAGCCCCAGCATTTT.

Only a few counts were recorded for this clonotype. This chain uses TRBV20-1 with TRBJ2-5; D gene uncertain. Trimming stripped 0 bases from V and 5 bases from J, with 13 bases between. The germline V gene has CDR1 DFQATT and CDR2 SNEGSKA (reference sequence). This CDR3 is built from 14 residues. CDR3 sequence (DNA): TGCAGTGCTAGAGATAGGGCGGTGCGGGAGACCCAGTACTTC. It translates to CSARDRAVRETQYF.